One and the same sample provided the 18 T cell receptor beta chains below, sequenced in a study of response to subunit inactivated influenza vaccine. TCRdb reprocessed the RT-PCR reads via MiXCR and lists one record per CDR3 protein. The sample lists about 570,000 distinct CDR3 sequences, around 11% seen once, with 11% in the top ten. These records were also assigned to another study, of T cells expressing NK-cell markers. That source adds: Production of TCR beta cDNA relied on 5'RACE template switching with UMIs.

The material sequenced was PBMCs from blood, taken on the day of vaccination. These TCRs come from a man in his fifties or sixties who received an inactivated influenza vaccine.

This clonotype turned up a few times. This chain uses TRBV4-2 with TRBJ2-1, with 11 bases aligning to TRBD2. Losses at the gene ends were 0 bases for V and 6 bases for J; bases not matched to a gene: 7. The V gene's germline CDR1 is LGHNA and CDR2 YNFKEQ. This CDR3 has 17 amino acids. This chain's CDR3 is CASSQEILAGARNEQFF. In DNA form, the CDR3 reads TGTGCCAGCAGCCAAGAAATACTAGCGGGGGCCCGCAATGAGCAGTTCTTC.

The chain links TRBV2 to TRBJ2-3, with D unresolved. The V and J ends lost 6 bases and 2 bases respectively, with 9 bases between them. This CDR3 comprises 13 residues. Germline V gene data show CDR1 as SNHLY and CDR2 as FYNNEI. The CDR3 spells CASRPTLTDTQYF. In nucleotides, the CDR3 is TGTGCCAGCAGACCCACTCTCACAGATACGCAGTATTTT. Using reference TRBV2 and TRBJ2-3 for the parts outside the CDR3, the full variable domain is EPEVTQTPSHQVTQMGQEVILRCVPISNHLYFYWYRQILGQKVEFLVSFYNNEISEKSEIFDDQFSVERPDGSNFTLKIRSTKLEDSAMYFCASRPTLTDTQYFGPGTRLTVL.

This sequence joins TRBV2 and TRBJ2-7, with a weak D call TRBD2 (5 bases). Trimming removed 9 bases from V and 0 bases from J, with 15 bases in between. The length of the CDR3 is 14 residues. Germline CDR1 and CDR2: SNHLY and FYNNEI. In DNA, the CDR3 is TGTGCCAGTTTTCTAGCTCGAAGCTCCTACGAGCAGTACTTC. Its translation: CASFLARSSYEQYF.

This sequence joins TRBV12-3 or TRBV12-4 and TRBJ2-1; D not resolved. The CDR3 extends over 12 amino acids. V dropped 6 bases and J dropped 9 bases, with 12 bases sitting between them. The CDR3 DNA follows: TGTGCCAGCAGCTATAGGGTCACTGAGCAGTTCTTC. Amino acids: CASSYRVTEQFF.

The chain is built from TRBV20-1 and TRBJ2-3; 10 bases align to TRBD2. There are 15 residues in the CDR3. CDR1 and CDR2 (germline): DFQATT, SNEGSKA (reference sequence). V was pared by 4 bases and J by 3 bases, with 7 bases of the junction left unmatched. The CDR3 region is CSAIVASGGTDTQYF. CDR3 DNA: TGCAGTGCTATCGTCGCTAGCGGGGGAACAGATACGCAGTATTTT.

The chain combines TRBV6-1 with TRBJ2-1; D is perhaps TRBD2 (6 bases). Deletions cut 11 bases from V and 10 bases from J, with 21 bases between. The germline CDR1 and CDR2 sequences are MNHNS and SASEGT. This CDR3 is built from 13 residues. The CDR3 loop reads CASNAGRGGEQFF. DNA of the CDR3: TGTGCCTCAAACGCGGGGAGAGGAGGGGAGCAGTTCTTC.

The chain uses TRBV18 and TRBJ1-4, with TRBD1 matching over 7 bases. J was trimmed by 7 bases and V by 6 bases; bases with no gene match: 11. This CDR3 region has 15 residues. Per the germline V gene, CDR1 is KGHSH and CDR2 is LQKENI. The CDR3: CASSTPGTAGEKLFF. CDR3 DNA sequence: TGTGCCAGCTCCACCCCCGGGACAGCTGGTGAAAAACTGTTTTTT.

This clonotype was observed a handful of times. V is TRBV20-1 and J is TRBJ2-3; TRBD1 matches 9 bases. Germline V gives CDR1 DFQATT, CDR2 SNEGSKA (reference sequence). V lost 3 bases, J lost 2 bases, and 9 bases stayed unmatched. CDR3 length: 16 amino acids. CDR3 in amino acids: CSASPRTGADTDTQYF. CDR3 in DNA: TGCAGTGCTAGCCCAAGGACAGGGGCCGACACAGATACGCAGTATTTT.

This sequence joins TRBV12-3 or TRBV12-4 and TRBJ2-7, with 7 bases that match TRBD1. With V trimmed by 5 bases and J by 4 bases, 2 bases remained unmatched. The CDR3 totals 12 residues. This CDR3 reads CASSGRGYEQYF. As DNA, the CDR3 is TGTGCCAGCAGTGGCAGGGGGTACGAGCAGTACTTC.

CDR3 coding DNA: TGTGCCAGCAAACTGGGGCCACAAGAGACCCAGTACTTC. Protein sequence: CASKLGPQETQYF. This chain links TRBV25-1 with TRBJ2-5, with a possible D match to TRBD1 (5 bases). Trimming shortened V by 7 bases and J by 2 bases, and 11 bases separated the two germline ends. The CDR3 length is 13 residues. Germline-derived CDR1 and CDR2 are MGHDK and SYGVNS.

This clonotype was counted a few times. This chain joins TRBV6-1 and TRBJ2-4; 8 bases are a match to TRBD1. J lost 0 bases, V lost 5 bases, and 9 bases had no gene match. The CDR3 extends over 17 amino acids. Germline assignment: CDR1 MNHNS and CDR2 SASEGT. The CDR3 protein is CASSSPTGDLAKNIQYF. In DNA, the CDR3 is TGTGCCAGCAGTAGTCCGACAGGGGACCTAGCCAAAAACATTCAGTACTTC.

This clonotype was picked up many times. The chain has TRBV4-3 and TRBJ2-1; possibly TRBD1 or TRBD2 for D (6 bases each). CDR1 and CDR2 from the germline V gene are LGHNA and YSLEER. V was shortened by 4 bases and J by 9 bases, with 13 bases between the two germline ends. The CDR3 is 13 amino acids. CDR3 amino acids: CASSLVPGAEQFF. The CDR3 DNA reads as TGCGCCAGCAGCCTCGTGCCGGGGGCTGAGCAGTTCTTC.

The CDR3 region has the DNA TGTGCCAGCTCACTCCTGACGGGCCTTTTGAGGGGTCAGCCCCAGCATTTT. Protein: CASSLLTGLLRGQPQHF. The J gene is TRBJ1-5, the V gene TRBV18; maybe TRBD1 (5 bases). There are 17 residues in the CDR3. Per germline, CDR1 KGHSH and CDR2 LQKENI. V lost 4 bases to trimming and J lost 6 bases, with 22 bases between them.

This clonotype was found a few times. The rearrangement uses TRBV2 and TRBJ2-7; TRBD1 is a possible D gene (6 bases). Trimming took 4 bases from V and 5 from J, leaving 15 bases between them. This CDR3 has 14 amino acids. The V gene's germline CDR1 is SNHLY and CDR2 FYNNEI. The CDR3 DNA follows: TGTGCCAGCAGTGTCAGTACAGGGCCTAACGAGCAGTACTTC. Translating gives CASSVSTGPNEQYF.

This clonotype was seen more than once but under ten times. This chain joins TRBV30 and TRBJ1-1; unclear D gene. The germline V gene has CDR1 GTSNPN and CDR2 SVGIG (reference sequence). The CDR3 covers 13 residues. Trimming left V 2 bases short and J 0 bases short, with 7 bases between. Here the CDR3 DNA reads TGTGCCTGGAGTTGGATCATGAACACTGAAGCTTTCTTT. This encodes CAWSWIMNTEAFF.

CDR3 protein: CASSMGQGTEAFF. In DNA form, the CDR3 reads TGTGCCAGCAGCATGGGACAGGGCACTGAAGCTTTCTTT. The rearrangement uses TRBV2 and TRBJ1-1, with TRBD1 matching 9 bases. Germline loops: CDR1 SNHLY, CDR2 FYNNEI. The V gene end was trimmed by 6 bases and the J gene end by 4 bases; junction bases not matched to a gene: 3. CDR3 length: 13 amino acids. The full variable domain, with the rest looked up from reference TRBV2 and TRBJ1-1, is EPEVTQTPSHQVTQMGQEVILRCVPISNHLYFYWYRQILGQKVEFLVSFYNNEISEKSEIFDDQFSVERPDGSNFTLKIRSTKLEDSAMYFCASSMGQGTEAFFGQGTRLTVV.

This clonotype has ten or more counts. CDR3 nucleotide sequence: TGCGCCAGCAGCTCTAGCGGGGCTTCCTACAATGAGCAGTTCTTC. Translation gives CASSSSGASYNEQFF. The gene calls are TRBV5-1 and TRBJ2-1; 9 bases are shared with TRBD2. Germline CDR1 SGHRS, CDR2 YFSETQ. The trim removed 3 bases at V and 1 base at J, leaving 2 bases unmatched. CDR3 length: 15 amino acids.

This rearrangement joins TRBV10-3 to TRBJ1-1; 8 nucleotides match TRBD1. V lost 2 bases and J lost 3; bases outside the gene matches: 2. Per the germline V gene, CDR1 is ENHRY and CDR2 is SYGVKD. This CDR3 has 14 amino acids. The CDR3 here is CAISEDRGYTEAFF. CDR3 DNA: TGTGCCATCAGTGAGGACAGGGGATACACTGAAGCTTTCTTT.